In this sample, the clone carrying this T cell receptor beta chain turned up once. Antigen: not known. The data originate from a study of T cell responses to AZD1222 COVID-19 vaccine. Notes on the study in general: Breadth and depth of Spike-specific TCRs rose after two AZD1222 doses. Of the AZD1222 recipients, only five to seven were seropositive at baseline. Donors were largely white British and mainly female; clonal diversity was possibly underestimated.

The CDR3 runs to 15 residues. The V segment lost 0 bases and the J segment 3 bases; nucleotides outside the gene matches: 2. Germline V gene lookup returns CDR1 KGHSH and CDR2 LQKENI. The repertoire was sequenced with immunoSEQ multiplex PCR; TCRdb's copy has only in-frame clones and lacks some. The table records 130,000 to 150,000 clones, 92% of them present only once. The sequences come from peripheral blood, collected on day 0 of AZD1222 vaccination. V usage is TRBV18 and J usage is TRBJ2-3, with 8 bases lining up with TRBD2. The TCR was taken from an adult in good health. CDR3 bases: TGTGCCAGCTCACCACCGAGCGGGGGTACAGATACGCAGTATTTT. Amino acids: CASSPPSGGTDTQYF.